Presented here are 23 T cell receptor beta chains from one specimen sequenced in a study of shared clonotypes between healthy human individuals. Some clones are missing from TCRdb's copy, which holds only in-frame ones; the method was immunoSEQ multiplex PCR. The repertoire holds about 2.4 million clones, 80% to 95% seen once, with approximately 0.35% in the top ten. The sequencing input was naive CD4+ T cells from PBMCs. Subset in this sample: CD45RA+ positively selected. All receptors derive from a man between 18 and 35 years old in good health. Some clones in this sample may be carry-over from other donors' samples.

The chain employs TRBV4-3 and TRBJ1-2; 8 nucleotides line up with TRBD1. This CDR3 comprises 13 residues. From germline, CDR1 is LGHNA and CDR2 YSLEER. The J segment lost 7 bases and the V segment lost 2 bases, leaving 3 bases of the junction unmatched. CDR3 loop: CASSQTGGPGYTF. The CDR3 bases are TGCGCCAGCAGCCAAACAGGGGGACCTGGCTACACCTTC.

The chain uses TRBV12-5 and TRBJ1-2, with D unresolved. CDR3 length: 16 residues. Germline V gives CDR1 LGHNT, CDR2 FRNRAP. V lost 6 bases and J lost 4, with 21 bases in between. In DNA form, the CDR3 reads TGTGCTAGTGGCTATGCCTACGGACCTCGCCCCTATGGCTACACCTTC. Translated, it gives CASGYAYGPRPYGYTF. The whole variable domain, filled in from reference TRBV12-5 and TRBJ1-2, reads DARVTQTPRHKVTEMGQEVTMRCQPILGHNTVFWYRQTMMQGLELLAYFRNRAPLDDSGMPKDRFSAEMPDATLATLKIQPSEPRDSAVYFCASGYAYGPRPYGYTFGSGTRLTVV.

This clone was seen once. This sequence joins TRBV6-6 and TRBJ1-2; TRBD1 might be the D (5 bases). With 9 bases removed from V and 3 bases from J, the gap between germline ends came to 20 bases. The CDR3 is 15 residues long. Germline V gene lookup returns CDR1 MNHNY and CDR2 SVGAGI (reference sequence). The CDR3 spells CASKKARGRDYGYTF. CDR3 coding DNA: TGTGCCAGTAAAAAGGCCCGCGGCAGGGACTATGGCTACACCTTC.

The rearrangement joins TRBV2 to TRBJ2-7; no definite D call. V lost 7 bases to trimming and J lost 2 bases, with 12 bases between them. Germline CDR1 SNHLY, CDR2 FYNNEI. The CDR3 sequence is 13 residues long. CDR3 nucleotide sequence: TGTGCCAGCATTTCCGGGCAGACCTACGAGCAGTACTTC. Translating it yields CASISGQTYEQYF.

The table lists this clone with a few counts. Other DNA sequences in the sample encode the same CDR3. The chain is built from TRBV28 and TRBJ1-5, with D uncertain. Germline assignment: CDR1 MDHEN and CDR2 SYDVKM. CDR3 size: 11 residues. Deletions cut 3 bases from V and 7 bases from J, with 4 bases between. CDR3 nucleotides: TGTGCCAGCAGTTTGGGCCAGCCCCAGCATTTT. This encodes CASSLGQPQHF.

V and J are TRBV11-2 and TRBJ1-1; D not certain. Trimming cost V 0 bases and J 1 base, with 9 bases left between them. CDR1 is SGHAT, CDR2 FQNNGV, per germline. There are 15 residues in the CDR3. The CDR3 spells CASSLDQRGNTEAFF. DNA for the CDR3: TGTGCCAGCAGCTTAGATCAGCGTGGGAACACTGAAGCTTTCTTT.

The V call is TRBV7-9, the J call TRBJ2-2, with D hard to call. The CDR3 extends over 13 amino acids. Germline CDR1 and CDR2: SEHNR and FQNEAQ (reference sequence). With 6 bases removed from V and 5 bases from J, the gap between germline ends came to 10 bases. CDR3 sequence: CASSSQQTGELFF. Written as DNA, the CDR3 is TGTGCCAGCAGTTCACAGCAGACCGGGGAGCTGTTTTTT. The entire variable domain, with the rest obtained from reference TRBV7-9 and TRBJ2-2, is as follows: DTGVSQNPRHKITKRGQNVTFRCDPISEHNRLYWYRQTLGQGPEFLTYFQNEAQLEKSRLLSDRFSAERPKGSFSTLEIQRTEQGDSAMYLCASSSQQTGELFFGEGSRLTVL.

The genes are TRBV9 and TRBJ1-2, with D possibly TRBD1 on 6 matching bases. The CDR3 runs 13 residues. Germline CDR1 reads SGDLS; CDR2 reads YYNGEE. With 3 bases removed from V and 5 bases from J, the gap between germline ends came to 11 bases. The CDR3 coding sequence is TGTGCCAGCAGCGAACAGGGAACATATGGCTACACCTTC. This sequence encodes CASSEQGTYGYTF. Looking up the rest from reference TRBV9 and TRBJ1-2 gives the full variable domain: DSGVTQTPKHLITATGQRVTLRCSPRSGDLSVYWYQQSLDQGLQFLIQYYNGEERAKGNILERFSAQQFPDLHSELNLSSLELGDSALYFCASSEQGTYGYTFGSGTRLTVV.

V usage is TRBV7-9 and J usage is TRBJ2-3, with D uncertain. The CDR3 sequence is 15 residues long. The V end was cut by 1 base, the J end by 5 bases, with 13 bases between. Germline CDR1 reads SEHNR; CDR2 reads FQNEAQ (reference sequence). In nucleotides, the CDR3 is TGTGCCAGCAGCTTAGACCGGGCCGCCAGAGATACGCAGTATTTT. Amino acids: CASSLDRAARDTQYF. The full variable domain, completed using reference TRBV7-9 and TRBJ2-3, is DTGVSQNPRHKITKRGQNVTFRCDPISEHNRLYWYRQTLGQGPEFLTYFQNEAQLEKSRLLSDRFSAERPKGSFSTLEIQRTEQGDSAMYLCASSLDRAARDTQYFGPGTRLTVL.

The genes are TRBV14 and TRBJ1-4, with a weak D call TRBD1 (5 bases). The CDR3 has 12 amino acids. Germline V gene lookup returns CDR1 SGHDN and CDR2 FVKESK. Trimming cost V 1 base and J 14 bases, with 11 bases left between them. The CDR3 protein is CASSQGRGTLFF. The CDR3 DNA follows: TGTGCCAGCAGCCAAGGAAGGGGCACGCTGTTTTTT.

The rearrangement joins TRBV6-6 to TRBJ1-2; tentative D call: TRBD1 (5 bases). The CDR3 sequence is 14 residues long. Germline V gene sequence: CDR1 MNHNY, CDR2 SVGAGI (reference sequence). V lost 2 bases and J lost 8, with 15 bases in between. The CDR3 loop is CASSYVRGPAGYTF. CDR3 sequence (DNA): TGTGCCAGCAGTTACGTTCGGGGACCGGCAGGCTACACCTTC.

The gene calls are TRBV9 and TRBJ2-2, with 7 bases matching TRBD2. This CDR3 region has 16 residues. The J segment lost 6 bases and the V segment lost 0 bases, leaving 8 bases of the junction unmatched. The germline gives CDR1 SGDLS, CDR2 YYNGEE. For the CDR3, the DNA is TGTGCCAGCAGCGTAGAGGAGGGAGGGCTTCCCGGGGAGCTGTTTTTT. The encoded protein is CASSVEEGGLPGELFF.

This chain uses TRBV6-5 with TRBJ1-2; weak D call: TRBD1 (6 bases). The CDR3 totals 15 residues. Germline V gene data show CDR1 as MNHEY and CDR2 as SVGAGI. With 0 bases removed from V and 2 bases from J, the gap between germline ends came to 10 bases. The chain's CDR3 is CASSYSAQGNYGYTF. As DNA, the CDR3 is TGTGCCAGCAGTTACTCGGCCCAGGGGAACTATGGCTACACCTTC.

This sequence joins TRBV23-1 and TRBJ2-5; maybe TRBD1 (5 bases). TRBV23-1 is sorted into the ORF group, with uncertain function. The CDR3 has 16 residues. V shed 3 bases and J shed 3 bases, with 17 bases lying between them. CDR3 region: CASSQDNRPNKETQYF. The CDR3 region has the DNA TGCGCCAGCAGTCAGGACAATCGCCCTAATAAAGAGACCCAGTACTTC.

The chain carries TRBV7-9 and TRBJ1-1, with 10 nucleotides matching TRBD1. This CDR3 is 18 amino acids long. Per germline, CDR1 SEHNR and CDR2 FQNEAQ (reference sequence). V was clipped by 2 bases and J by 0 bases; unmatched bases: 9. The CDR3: CASSLPGGDRGMNTEAFF. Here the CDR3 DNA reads TGTGCCAGCAGCTTACCCGGAGGGGACAGGGGCATGAACACTGAAGCTTTCTTT. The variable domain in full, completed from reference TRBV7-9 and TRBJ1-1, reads DTGVSQNPRHKITKRGQNVTFRCDPISEHNRLYWYRQTLGQGPEFLTYFQNEAQLEKSRLLSDRFSAERPKGSFSTLEIQRTEQGDSAMYLCASSLPGGDRGMNTEAFFGQGTRLTVV.

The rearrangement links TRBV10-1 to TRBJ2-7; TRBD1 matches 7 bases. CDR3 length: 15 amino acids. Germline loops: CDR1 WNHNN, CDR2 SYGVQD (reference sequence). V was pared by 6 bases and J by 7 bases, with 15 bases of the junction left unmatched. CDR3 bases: TGCGCCAGCAGCAAGGGACAGTCCGATAGGTGGGAGCAGTACTTC. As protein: CASSKGQSDRWEQYF.

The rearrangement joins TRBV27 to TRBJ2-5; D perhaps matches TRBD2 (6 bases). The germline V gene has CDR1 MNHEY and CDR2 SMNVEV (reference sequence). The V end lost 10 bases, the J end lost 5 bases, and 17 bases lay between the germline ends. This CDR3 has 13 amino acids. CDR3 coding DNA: TGTGCCACTCGGGACTCCGGAAAGGAGACCCAGTACTTC. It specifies CATRDSGKETQYF.

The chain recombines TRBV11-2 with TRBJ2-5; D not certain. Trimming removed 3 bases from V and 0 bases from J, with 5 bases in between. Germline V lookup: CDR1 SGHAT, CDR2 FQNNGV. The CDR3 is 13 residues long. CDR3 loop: CASSFTNQETQYF. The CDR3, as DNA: TGTGCCAGCAGCTTCACCAACCAAGAGACCCAGTACTTC.

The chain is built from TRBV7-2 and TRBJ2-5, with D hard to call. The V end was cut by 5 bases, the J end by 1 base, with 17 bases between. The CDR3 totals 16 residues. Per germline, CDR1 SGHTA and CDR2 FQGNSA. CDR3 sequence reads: CASSPRASLFQETQYF. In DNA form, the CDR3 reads TGTGCCAGCAGCCCACGGGCCAGCCTTTTCCAAGAGACCCAGTACTTC.

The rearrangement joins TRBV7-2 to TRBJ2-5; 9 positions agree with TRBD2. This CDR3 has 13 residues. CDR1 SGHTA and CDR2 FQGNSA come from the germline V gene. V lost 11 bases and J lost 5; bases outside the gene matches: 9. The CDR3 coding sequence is TGTGCCTACCGCGTAGCGGGAGACGAGACCCAGTACTTC. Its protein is CAYRVAGDETQYF.

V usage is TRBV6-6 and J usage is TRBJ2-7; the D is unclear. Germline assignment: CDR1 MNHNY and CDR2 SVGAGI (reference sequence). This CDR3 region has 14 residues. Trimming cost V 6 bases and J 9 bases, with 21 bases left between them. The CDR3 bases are TGTGCCAGCAGCTCCCCCCCGAGCCCGTTCGCGCAGTACTTC. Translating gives CASSSPPSPFAQYF.

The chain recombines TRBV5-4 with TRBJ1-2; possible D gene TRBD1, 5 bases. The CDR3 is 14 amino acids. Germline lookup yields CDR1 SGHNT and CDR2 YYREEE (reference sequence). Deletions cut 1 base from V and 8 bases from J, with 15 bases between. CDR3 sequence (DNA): TGTGCCAGCAGCTTGTGGTCAGGGATCCGAGGCTACACCTTC. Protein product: CASSLWSGIRGYTF.

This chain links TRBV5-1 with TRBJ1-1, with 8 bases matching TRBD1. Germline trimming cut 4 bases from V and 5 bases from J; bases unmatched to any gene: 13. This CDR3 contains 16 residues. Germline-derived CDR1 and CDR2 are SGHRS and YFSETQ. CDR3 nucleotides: TGCGCCAGCAGCCCGACTGTGACAGGGGCCGGAACTGAAGCTTTCTTT. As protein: CASSPTVTGAGTEAFF.